This T cell receptor (beta chain) was sequenced during a study of control samples from healthy donors and cancer patients. The table came from immunoSEQ multiplex PCR; TCRdb's copy has only in-frame clones and leaves some out. The table records about 73,000 clones, about 93% of them present only once. This CDR3 has 17 residues. With 5 bases removed from V and 5 bases from J, the gap between germline ends came to 24 bases. CDR1 and CDR2 (germline): MGHRA, YSYEKL. The source of this sequence is a woman aged 40 to 50 in good health. This chain joins TRBV4-1 and TRBJ2-5; D tentatively reads TRBD1 or TRBD2 (6 bases each). The sequenced material came from blood. The CDR3 sequence is CASSAGQGRVGGETQYF. CDR3 sequence (DNA): TGCGCCAGCAGCGCAGGGCAGGGTAGGGTGGGGGGCGAGACCCAGTACTTC.